This T cell receptor beta chain was captured by sequencing in a study of beta chain features in type 1 diabetes. The authors reverse transcribed all of the isolated RNA, so sequencing captured expressed TCRB transcripts. The data were produced by immunoSEQ multiplex PCR, yet TCRdb's version contains in-frame clones alone and is incomplete. The sample records around 320,000 clones, approximately 14% being singletons. This clone was picked up a small number of times. Per donor, one heparinised blood draw averaged around 0.12 L. Trimming took 4 bases from V and 0 from J, leaving 13 bases between them. The CDR3 spans 16 residues. Germline V CDR1 and CDR2: LNHDA, SQIVND (reference sequence).

Sequencing input: central memory CD4+ T cells from blood. The rearrangement uses TRBV19 and TRBJ2-4, with TRBD2 as a possible D gene (6 bases). This TCR came from a man aged 25-45 years in good health. This chain's CDR3 is CASSTLATIAKNIQYF. CDR3 nucleotides: TGTGCCAGTAGTACCCTAGCGACTATAGCCAAAAACATTCAGTACTTC.